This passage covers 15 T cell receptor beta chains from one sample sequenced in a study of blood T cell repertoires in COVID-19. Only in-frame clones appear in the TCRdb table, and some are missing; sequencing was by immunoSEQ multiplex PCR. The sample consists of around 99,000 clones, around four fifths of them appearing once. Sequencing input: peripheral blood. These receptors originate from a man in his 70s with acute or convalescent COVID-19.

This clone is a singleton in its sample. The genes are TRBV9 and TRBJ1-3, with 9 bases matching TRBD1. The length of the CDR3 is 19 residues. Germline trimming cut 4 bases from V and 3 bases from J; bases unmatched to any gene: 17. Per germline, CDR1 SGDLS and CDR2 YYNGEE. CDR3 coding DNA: TGTGCCAGCAGCAGACTCGGGACAGGGTGGGCCGAGGGTGGAAACACCATATATTTT. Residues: CASSRLGTGWAEGGNTIYF.

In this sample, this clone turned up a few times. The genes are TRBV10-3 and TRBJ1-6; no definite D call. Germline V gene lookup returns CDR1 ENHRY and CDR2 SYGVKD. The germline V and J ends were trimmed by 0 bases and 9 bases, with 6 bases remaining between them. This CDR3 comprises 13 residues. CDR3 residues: CAISESASSPLHF. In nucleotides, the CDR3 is TGTGCCATCAGTGAGTCAGCGAGTTCACCCCTCCACTTT.

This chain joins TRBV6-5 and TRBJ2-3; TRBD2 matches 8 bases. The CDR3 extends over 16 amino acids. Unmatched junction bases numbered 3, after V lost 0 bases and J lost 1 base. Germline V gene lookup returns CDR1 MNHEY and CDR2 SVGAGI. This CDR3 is CASSYSSGGGTDTQYF. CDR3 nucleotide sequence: TGTGCCAGCAGTTACTCGAGCGGGGGTGGCACAGATACGCAGTATTTT.

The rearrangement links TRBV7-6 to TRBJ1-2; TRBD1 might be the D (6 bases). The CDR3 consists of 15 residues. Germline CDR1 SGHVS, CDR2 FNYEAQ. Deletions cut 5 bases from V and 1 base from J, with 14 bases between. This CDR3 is CASSPLDRNNYGYTF. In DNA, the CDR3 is TGTGCCAGCAGCCCCCTGGACAGAAATAACTATGGCTACACCTTC.

CDR3 sequence (DNA): TGTGCCAGCATTTCCCAGGTAGGCACTGAAGCTTTCTTT. Translation: CASISQVGTEAFF. The chain couples TRBV3-1 (or the pseudogene TRBV3-2) to TRBJ1-1; D gene uncertain. The CDR3 length is 13 residues. From germline, CDR1 is LGHDT and CDR2 YNNKEL (reference sequence). The ends were cut back, 7 bases at V and 4 bases at J, with 13 bases in the middle.

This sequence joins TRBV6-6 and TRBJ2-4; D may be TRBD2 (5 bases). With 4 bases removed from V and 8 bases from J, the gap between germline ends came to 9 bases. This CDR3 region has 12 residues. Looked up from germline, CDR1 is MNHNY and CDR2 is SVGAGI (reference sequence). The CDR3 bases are TGTGCCAGCAGTTCCACCGGGGACATTCAGTACTTC. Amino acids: CASSSTGDIQYF.

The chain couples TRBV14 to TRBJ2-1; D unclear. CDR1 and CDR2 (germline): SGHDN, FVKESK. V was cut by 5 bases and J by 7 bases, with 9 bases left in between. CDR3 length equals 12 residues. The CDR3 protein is CASSFAENEQFF. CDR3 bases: TGTGCCAGCAGCTTTGCGGAGAATGAGCAGTTCTTC.

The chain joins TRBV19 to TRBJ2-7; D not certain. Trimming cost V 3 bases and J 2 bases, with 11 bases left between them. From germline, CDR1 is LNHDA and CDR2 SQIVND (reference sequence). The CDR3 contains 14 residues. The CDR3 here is CASSISATAYEQYF. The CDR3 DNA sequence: TGTGCCAGTAGTATCTCGGCCACAGCCTACGAGCAGTACTTC.

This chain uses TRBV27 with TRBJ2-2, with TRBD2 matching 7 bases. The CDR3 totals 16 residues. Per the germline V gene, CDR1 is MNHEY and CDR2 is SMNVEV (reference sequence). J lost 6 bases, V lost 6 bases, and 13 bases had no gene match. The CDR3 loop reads CASSRSGLVVAGELFF. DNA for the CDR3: TGTGCCAGCAGCCGTAGCGGACTAGTTGTCGCCGGGGAGCTGTTTTTT.

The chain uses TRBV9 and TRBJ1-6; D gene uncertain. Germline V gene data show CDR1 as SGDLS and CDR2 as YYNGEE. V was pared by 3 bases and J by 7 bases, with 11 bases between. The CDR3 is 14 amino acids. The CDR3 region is CASSGGIWNSPLHF. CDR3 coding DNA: TGTGCCAGCAGCGGCGGCATCTGGAATTCACCCCTCCACTTT.

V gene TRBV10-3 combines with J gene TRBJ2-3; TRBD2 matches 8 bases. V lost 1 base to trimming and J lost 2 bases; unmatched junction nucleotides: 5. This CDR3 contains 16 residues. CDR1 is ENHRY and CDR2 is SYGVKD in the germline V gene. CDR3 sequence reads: CAISEFSGIFTDTQYF. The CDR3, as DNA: TGTGCCATCAGTGAGTTTAGCGGGATTTTCACAGATACGCAGTATTTT.

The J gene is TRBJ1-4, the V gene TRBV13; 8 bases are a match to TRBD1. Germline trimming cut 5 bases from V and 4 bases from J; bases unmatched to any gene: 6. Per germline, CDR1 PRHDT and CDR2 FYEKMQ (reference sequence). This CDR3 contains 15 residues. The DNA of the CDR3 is TGTGCCAGCAGCCTCGGGACAGGTCTTAATGAAAAACTGTTTTTT. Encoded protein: CASSLGTGLNEKLFF.

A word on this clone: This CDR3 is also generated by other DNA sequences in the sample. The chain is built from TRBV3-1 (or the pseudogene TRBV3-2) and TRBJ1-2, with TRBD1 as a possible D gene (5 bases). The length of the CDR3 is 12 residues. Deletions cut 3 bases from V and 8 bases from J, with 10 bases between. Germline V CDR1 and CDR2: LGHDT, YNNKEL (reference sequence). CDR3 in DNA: TGTGCCAGCAGCCAGGGGGGAAGGGGCTACACCTTC. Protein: CASSQGGRGYTF.

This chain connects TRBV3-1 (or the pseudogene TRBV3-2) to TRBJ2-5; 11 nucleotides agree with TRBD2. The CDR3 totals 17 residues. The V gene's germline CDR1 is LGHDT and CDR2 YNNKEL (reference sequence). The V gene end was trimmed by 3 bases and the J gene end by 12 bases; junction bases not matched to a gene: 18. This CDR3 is CASSHFSALAGGPQEYF. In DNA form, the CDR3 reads TGTGCCAGCAGCCATTTCTCCGCGCTAGCGGGGGGCCCTCAGGAGTACTTC.

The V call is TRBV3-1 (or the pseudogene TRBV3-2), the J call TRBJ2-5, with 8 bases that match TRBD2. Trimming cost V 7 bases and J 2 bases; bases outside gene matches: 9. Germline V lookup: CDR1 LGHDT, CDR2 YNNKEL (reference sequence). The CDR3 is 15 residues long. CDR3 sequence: CASIGSGGGQETQYF. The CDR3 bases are TGTGCCAGCATCGGGAGCGGGGGTGGTCAAGAGACCCAGTACTTC.